The next 11 T cell receptor beta chains were all read from a single sample in a study of T cells in Graves' hyperthyroidism and ophthalmopathy. Amplification targeted TCR beta CDR3 regions from RNA transcripts. HTBI primers were used for first-round RT-PCR of the TCR CDR3. TCRdb fed the multiplex PCR reads into MiXCR, producing one record per CDR3 protein. The sample records 550,000 to 800,000 distinct CDR3 sequences, 15% to 20% being singletons. Sequencing was done on a sample of blood. These receptor sequences come from a man in his fifties with Graves' hyperthyroidism.

V and J are TRBV6-1 and TRBJ1-5; D gene ambiguous. The ends were cut back, 6 bases at V and 4 bases at J, with 10 bases in the middle. Germline CDR1 MNHNS, CDR2 SASEGT. The CDR3 consists of 13 residues. The CDR3 nucleotides are TGTGCCAGCAGGGGTTGGGATAATCAGCCCCAGCATTTT. This codes for CASRGWDNQPQHF.

Many counts were recorded for this clonotype. This chain links TRBV5-1 with TRBJ2-1; D is perhaps TRBD2 (6 bases). Per the germline V gene, CDR1 is SGHRS and CDR2 is YFSETQ. Trimming pared 0 bases from V and 4 bases from J, leaving 17 bases between. This CDR3 has 17 amino acids. The CDR3 coding sequence is TGCGCCAGCAGCTTGGGCCCAGGGATGGGGGGTTACAATGAGCAGTTCTTC. Protein sequence: CASSLGPGMGGYNEQFF.

This clonotype showed up many times. The genes are TRBV28 and TRBJ1-5; D is possibly TRBD1 (5 bases). This CDR3 is built from 16 residues. V was shortened by 3 bases and J by 0 bases, with 12 bases between the two germline ends. Germline values: CDR1 MDHEN, CDR2 SYDVKM. CDR3 amino acids: CASSLAGGYSNQPQHF. The CDR3 DNA is TGTGCCAGCAGTTTGGCGGGGGGGTATAGCAATCAGCCCCAGCATTTT.

The V and J genes are TRBV28 and TRBJ2-1, with 11 bases fitting TRBD2. V trimming: 6 bases; J trimming: 3 bases; junction bases outside the gene matches: 13. This CDR3 has 18 amino acids. Germline values: CDR1 MDHEN, CDR2 SYDVKM. This CDR3 reads CASSGGLAGGGGYNEQFF. CDR3 nucleotides: TGTGCCAGCAGCGGGGGTCTAGCGGGAGGAGGAGGCTACAATGAGCAGTTCTTC.

Remarks on this clonotype: Given a much more abundant clone one base away, this may be a read error. This chain links TRBV20-1 with TRBJ2-1, with 9 bases that match TRBD2. The J call may be in error: the DNA end matches TRBJ2-7 better. Germline V lookup: CDR1 DFQATT, CDR2 SNEGSKA (reference sequence). CDR3 length: 20 residues. Written as DNA, the CDR3 is TGCAGTGCTAGAGGGATCGGGTTGACTAGCGGACCGCGCTCCTACAATGAGCAGTACTTC. Its translation: CSARGIGLTSGPRSYNEQYF.

This clonotype was detected once. The V gene is TRBV28, the J gene TRBJ2-7; TRBD2 agrees at 7 bases. The V segment lost 6 bases and the J segment 4 bases; nucleotides outside the gene matches: 6. This CDR3 comprises 13 residues. Germline CDR1 reads MDHEN; CDR2 reads SYDVKM. The CDR3 loop is CASSRLAVYEQYF. For the CDR3, the DNA is TGTGCCAGCAGCCGACTAGCAGTTTACGAGCAGTACTTC.

This clonotype was recorded many times. The chain uses TRBV9 and TRBJ2-1; perhaps TRBD1 as D (6 bases). In germline, CDR1 is SGDLS, CDR2 YYNGEE. The CDR3 runs to 13 residues. Trimming took off 2 bases at V and 4 bases at J, with 7 bases between the two ends. The chain's CDR3 is CASSVTGYNEQFF. The CDR3 coding sequence is TGTGCCAGCAGCGTGACAGGATACAATGAGCAGTTCTTC.

This clonotype was seen a few times. This sequence joins TRBV6-1 and TRBJ1-1; maybe TRBD1 (6 bases). CDR1 MNHNS and CDR2 SASEGT come from the germline V gene. Trimming removed 8 bases from V and 1 base from J, with 17 bases in between. There are 15 residues in the CDR3. CDR3 sequence reads: CASVLRGLENTEAFF. CDR3 in DNA: TGTGCCAGCGTCCTGCGGGGGCTTGAGAACACTGAAGCTTTCTTT.

The rearrangement links TRBV18 to TRBJ1-2; 9 positions agree with TRBD1. Germline CDR1 KGHSH, CDR2 LQKENI. The CDR3 has 15 residues. The V and J ends lost 4 bases and 6 bases, in that order; junction bases with no gene match: 9. The CDR3 DNA follows: TGTGCCAGCTCACAAACACAGGGGGCTGGGGATGGCTACACCTTC. Translation: CASSQTQGAGDGYTF.

V gene TRBV3-1 combines with J gene TRBJ2-7; D unclear. V was shortened by 3 bases and J by 2 bases, with 8 bases between the two germline ends. The CDR3 spans 13 residues. The germline V gene encodes CDR1 LGHDT and CDR2 YNNKEL (reference sequence). The CDR3 is CASSHPSTYEQYF. CDR3 coding DNA: TGTGCCAGCAGCCATCCTAGTACCTACGAGCAGTACTTC.

Ten or more counts support this clonotype. J is TRBJ2-3 and V is TRBV7-2; possibly TRBD1 for D (7 bases). The germline V gene has CDR1 SGHTA and CDR2 FQGNSA. V lost 2 bases and J lost 0, with 15 bases in between. The CDR3 loop spans 17 amino acids. In DNA form, the CDR3 reads TGTGCCAGCAGCTTATACCAGGGGGGACCTAGCACAGATACGCAGTATTTT. Its protein product is CASSLYQGGPSTDTQYF. The entire variable domain, with the rest obtained from reference TRBV7-2 and TRBJ2-3, is as follows: GAGVSQSPSNKVTEKGKDVELRCDPISGHTALYWYRQSLGQGLEFLIYFQGNSAPDKSGLPSDRFSAERTGGSVSTLTIQRTQQEDSAVYLCASSLYQGGPSTDTQYFGPGTRLTVL.